The clone carrying this T cell receptor (beta chain) has at least ten counts. This sample stems from a study of identical twins. The CDR3 totals 15 residues. Germline values: CDR1 MNHEY, CDR2 SMNVEV (reference sequence). Deletions cut 3 bases from V and 0 bases from J, with 12 bases between. Each CDR3 protein gets one entry after TCRdb re-called the 5' RACE reads with MiXCR. Of roughly 700,000 distinct CDR3 sequences listed, over 8.5% are singletons. These data were likewise used in another study, on yellow fever vaccine responses in identical twins.

This sequence joins TRBV27 and TRBJ2-7; D not certain. This TCR was sampled from a woman between 18 and 29 years old in good health. Sequencing used PBMCs. The CDR3 DNA is TGTGCCAGCAGTTTCAAGGCGAGTAGCTCCTACGAGCAGTACTTC. This encodes CASSFKASSSYEQYF.